Sequencing of this T cell receptor beta chain was carried out in a study of blood T cell repertoires in COVID-19. A few counts support this clone. Sequencing used immunoSEQ multiplex PCR; TCRdb keeps in-frame clones, though not all of them. Of 160,000 or so clones in the sample, 70% to 80% were seen once. The sample consisted of peripheral blood. The clonotype was recovered from a woman aged 55-70 years with COVID-19, enrolled during active disease.

The CDR3 nucleotides are TGTGCCAGCAGCTTAGGTCTCAGCCGAGGGCTGTTTTTT. Protein: CASSLGLSRGLFF. The chain carries TRBV7-2 and TRBJ2-2; D is uncertain. The V end lost 1 base, the J end lost 13 bases, and 13 bases lay between the germline ends. Germline CDR1 and CDR2: SGHTA and FQGNSA. The CDR3 totals 13 residues.